The rows below give T cell receptor beta chains drawn from one sample of a study of T cells after yellow fever vaccination. Each CDR3 protein is one row after TCRdb ran MiXCR on the 5' RACE reads. The sample has under 600,000 distinct CDR3 sequences, about 13% seen once; the top ten hold more than 12%. Sequencing used PBMCs, obtained on the day of the yellow fever booster vaccination. These receptors all come from a man aged 25-40 years who received the YFV17D yellow fever vaccine. Each CDR3 is given with its conserved first and last residue. D genes are given only for firm matches. A row's size may be missing; if present it is once, few, many or a size class.

V,size,J,D,CDR3,DNA
TRBV7-2,-,TRBJ2-7,TRBD2,CASSSWGGSFDEQYF,TGTGCCAGCAGCTCCTGGGGGGGTAGTTTCGACGAGCAGTACTTC
TRBV20-1,-,TRBJ1-1,-,CSARGPTSEGSTEAFF,TGCAGTGCTAGAGGCCCCACCTCGGAAGGGTCCACTGAAGCTTTCTTT
TRBV10-3,-,TRBJ1-5,-,CAISESRGDGNQPQHF,TGTGCCATCAGTGAGTCAAGGGGCGACGGCAATCAGCCCCAGCATTTT
TRBV10-3,few,TRBJ2-1,TRBD2,CAISEGLAGVLEQFF,TGTGCCATCAGTGAAGGGCTAGCGGGAGTTTTGGAGCAGTTCTTC
TRBV20-1,-,TRBJ1-2,-,CSARAPGGNYGYTF,TGCAGTGCTAGAGCCCCGGGGGGTAACTATGGCTACACCTTC
TRBV11-2,many,TRBJ2-1,TRBD2,CASSRTSGRDNEQFF,TGTGCCAGCAGCCGTACTAGCGGGAGGGACAATGAGCAGTTCTTC
TRBV7-6,-,TRBJ2-5,-,CASSFPGGPQETQYF,TGTGCCAGCAGCTTCCCAGGGGGGCCCCAAGAGACCCAGTACTTC
TRBV6-5,few,TRBJ2-1,-,CASSHGSSYNEQFF,TGTGCCAGCAGTCACGGGAGCTCCTACAATGAGCAGTTCTTC
TRBV20-1,few,TRBJ2-2,-,CSARDRRGSDTGELFF,TGCAGTGCTAGAGACCGTAGGGGGTCGGACACCGGGGAGCTGTTTTTT
TRBV15,few,TRBJ2-1,-,CATSQGLYNEQFF,TGTGCCACCAGCCAGGGGCTCTACAATGAGCAGTTCTTC
TRBV18,few,TRBJ2-1,TRBD1,CASSPIGQGNNEQFF,TGTGCCAGCTCACCAATCGGACAGGGTAACAATGAGCAGTTCTTC
TRBV12-3/TRBV12-4,few,TRBJ2-7,TRBD2,CASSSWGGEQYF,TGTGCCAGCAGTTCGTGGGGGGGCGAGCAGTACTTC
TRBV25-1,-,TRBJ1-4,-,CASSEGRAGLFF,TGTGCCAGCAGTGAAGGCCGGGCTGGGCTGTTTTTT
TRBV20-1,-,TRBJ2-3,TRBD2,CSARGGGRFRADTQYF,TGCAGTGCTAGGGGGGGAGGGAGGTTTAGGGCAGATACGCAGTATTTT
TRBV27,few,TRBJ1-1,-,CASTPGGAGTEAFF,TGTGCCAGCACCCCGGGGGGTGCCGGCACTGAAGCTTTCTTT
TRBV3-1,-,TRBJ2-7,-,CASSPPITGEQYF,TGTGCCAGCAGCCCTCCCATCACGGGGGAGCAGTACTTC
TRBV4-2,many,TRBJ2-5,-,CASSHRETQYF,TGTGCCAGCAGCCACCGGGAGACCCAGTACTTC
TRBV6-5,-,TRBJ2-5,TRBD1,CASSYRRQGEGQYF,TGTGCCAGCAGTTACAGACGACAGGGAGAGGGCCAGTACTTC
TRBV12-3/TRBV12-4,-,TRBJ2-7,TRBD2,CASSLGRTSGTLYEQYF,TGTGCCAGCAGTTTAGGGAGGACTAGCGGGACCCTCTACGAGCAGTACTTC
TRBV5-1,-,TRBJ2-3,TRBD1,CASSSGQPADTQYF,TGCGCCAGCAGCTCGGGACAGCCAGCAGATACGCAGTATTTT
TRBV12-3/TRBV12-4,few,TRBJ2-1,-,CASSFRSPPYNEQFF,TGTGCCAGCAGTTTCCGTAGCCCGCCCTACAATGAGCAGTTCTTC
TRBV28,-,TRBJ1-4,-,CASSLSGNPNEKLFF,TGTGCCAGCAGTTTGTCCGGAAACCCTAATGAAAAACTGTTTTTT
TRBV5-1,many,TRBJ2-2,TRBD1,CASSSQGFAGELFF,TGCGCCAGCAGCTCACAGGGGTTCGCCGGGGAGCTGTTTTTT
TRBV7-9,-,TRBJ1-5,-,CASSLATAGPQHF,TGTGCCAGCAGCTTAGCCACGGCCGGGCCCCAGCATTTT
TRBV27,-,TRBJ1-2,-,CASSPWGRVAVGYTF,TGTGCCAGCAGCCCTTGGGGCAGGGTGGCTGTTGGCTACACCTTC
TRBV10-2,few,TRBJ2-1,-,CASSEYWRRTQFF,TGCGCCAGCAGTGAGTATTGGAGGAGGACGCAGTTCTTC
TRBV7-8,-,TRBJ2-2,-,CASSRMAGTGELFF,TGTGCCAGCAGCCGGATGGCGGGCACCGGGGAGCTGTTTTTT
TRBV5-1,many,TRBJ2-7,-,CASSQTGEQYF,TGCGCCAGCAGCCAAACAGGCGAGCAGTACTTC
TRBV10-3,few,TRBJ2-3,-,CATGSGGGTDTQYF,TGTGCCACCGGGAGCGGCGGGGGCACAGATACGCAGTATTTT
TRBV10-1,-,TRBJ2-7,-,CASSKDASYEQYF,TGCGCCAGCAGCAAGGACGCGTCCTACGAGCAGTACTTC
TRBV4-2,-,TRBJ2-3,-,CASSQTGVKGTDTQYF,TGTGCCAGCAGCCAAACCGGGGTTAAGGGCACAGATACGCAGTATTTT
TRBV5-5,many,TRBJ2-3,TRBD1,CASRTGGFADTQYF,TGTGCCAGCAGGACAGGGGGCTTTGCAGATACGCAGTATTTT
TRBV5-1,few,TRBJ2-2,-,CASSWGAGGPGTGELFF,TGCGCCAGCAGCTGGGGAGCAGGCGGGCCGGGCACCGGGGAGCTGTTTTTT
TRBV20-1,-,TRBJ1-5,TRBD1,CSASQGQHNQPQHF,TGCAGTGCTAGTCAGGGACAGCATAATCAGCCCCAGCATTTT
TRBV7-8,-,TRBJ2-2,-,CASRARDGTGELFF,TGTGCCAGCAGGGCCCGGGATGGCACCGGGGAGCTGTTTTTT
TRBV20-1,few,TRBJ2-7,-,CSAPQGQQQYF,TGCAGTGCTCCTCAGGGGCAGCAGCAGTACTTC
TRBV20-1,-,TRBJ2-4,TRBD1,CSATGQALAKNIQYF,TGCAGTGCTACTGGACAGGCCCTAGCCAAAAACATTCAGTACTTC
TRBV20-1,-,TRBJ2-3,-,CSARGEAISLRAQYF,TGCAGTGCTAGAGGGGAGGCAATTAGTCTGCGTGCGCAGTATTTT
TRBV15,-,TRBJ2-1,-,CATSRDWTPSVQFF,TGTGCCACCAGCAGAGACTGGACCCCCTCAGTACAGTTCTTC
TRBV7-6,many,TRBJ2-7,-,CASSLVRGGTSPYEQYF,TGTGCCAGCAGCTTAGTCAGGGGAGGAACTAGCCCCTACGAGCAGTACTTC
TRBV5-1,few,TRBJ1-1,-,CASSLMTENTEAFF,TGCGCCAGCAGCTTGATGACAGAGAACACTGAAGCTTTCTTT
TRBV6-5,few,TRBJ2-5,-,CASSYYPGGETQYF,TGTGCCAGCAGTTACTATCCCGGTGGGGAGACCCAGTACTTC
TRBV5-5,-,TRBJ2-7,-,CASSPRQDHGVFNEQYF,TGTGCCAGCAGCCCAAGACAGGACCACGGGGTCTTCAACGAGCAGTACTTC
TRBV12-3/TRBV12-4,few,TRBJ2-1,-,CASSPRAVKNNEQFF,TGTGCCAGCAGCCCACGTGCCGTGAAGAACAATGAGCAGTTCTTC
TRBV29-1,-,TRBJ2-7,-,CSTLRDGSYEQYF,TGCAGCACATTACGGGACGGCTCCTACGAGCAGTACTTC